Shown below are 21 T cell receptor beta chains from a single sample sequenced in a study of blood T cells in healthy people across ages. A sample-barcoded 5' primer and a J-beta primer mix were used in a second PCR of roughly 7 to 12 cycles. TCRdb ran MiXCR on the 5' RACE reads and lists one entry per CDR3 protein. This sample has 650,000 to 700,000 distinct CDR3 sequences; approximately 52% occur once, and the top ten carry roughly 14%. Sequencing was carried out using blood. These receptor sequences come from a woman over 75 in good health.

This clonotype was detected only once. A much bigger clone sits one base away, suggesting this may be a read error. The chain carries TRBV12-3 or TRBV12-4 and TRBJ2-3; 8 nucleotides agree with TRBD2. The CDR3 is 16 amino acids. The CDR3 sequence: CVSSLAQTSATDTQYF. The CDR3 bases are TGTGTCAGCAGTTTAGCTCAGACTAGCGCCACAGATACGCAGTATTTT.

J is TRBJ2-7 and V is TRBV3-1, with D possibly TRBD1 on 8 matching bases. CDR1 LGHDT and CDR2 YNNKEL come from the germline V gene (reference sequence). The length of the CDR3 is 16 residues. Trimming cost V 4 bases and J 7 bases, with 23 bases left between them. Here the CDR3 reads CASSRPSGQGGHEQYF. In DNA form, the CDR3 reads TGTGCCAGCAGCCGGCCCTCCGGACAGGGAGGGCATGAGCAGTACTTC.

This clonotype was counted ten times or more. The chain recombines TRBV12-3 or TRBV12-4 with TRBJ2-1, with TRBD2 as a possible D gene (6 bases). V dropped 5 bases and J dropped 3 bases, with 14 bases sitting between them. The CDR3 length is 15 residues. Here the CDR3 reads CASSTTSRNYNEQFF. In DNA, the CDR3 is TGTGCCAGCAGTACCACTAGCCGAAACTACAATGAGCAGTTCTTC.

This clonotype was seen ten or more times. The J gene is TRBJ2-5, the V gene TRBV7-9; no reliable D call. Germline CDR1 reads SEHNR; CDR2 reads FQNEAQ (reference sequence). Trimming left V 2 bases short and J 4 bases short, with 8 bases between. CDR3 size: 13 residues. The CDR3 DNA reads TGTGCCAGCAGCTTATATGAGGCAGAGACCCAGTACTTC. It encodes CASSLYEAETQYF.

The rearrangement links TRBV25-1 to TRBJ2-7; possible D gene TRBD2, 7 bases. The CDR3 is made up of 16 amino acids. V was pared by 3 bases and J by 6 bases, with 21 bases between. Germline loops: CDR1 MGHDK, CDR2 SYGVNS. The CDR3 DNA sequence: TGTGCCAGCAGTGATAGGAGGCGCGGGGGCCCGAGCGAGCAGTACTTC. Residues: CASSDRRRGGPSEQYF.

Points on this clonotype: A single base separates this from a much larger clone, so it may be a read error. The J gene is TRBJ2-7, the V gene TRBV11-2; D gene unclear. CDR1 and CDR2 (germline): SGHAT, FQNNGV. CDR3 length: 15 amino acids. The ends were cut back, 4 bases at V and 7 bases at J, with 20 bases in the middle. The CDR3 is CASSSGTVSTNEQYF. CDR3 in DNA: TGTGCCAGCAGCTCAGGTACCGTATCGACCAATGAGCAGTACTTC.

This clonotype was detected ten times or more. This sequence joins TRBV3-1 and TRBJ1-1; no clear D gene. The CDR3 loop spans 14 amino acids. The V end lost 1 base, the J end lost 5 bases, and 11 bases lay between the germline ends. Germline V gives CDR1 LGHDT, CDR2 YNNKEL (reference sequence). CDR3 nucleotides: TGTGCCAGCAGCCAAGCGATGGGTGGAACTGAAGCTTTCTTT. Translating it yields CASSQAMGGTEAFF. The variable domain in full, with the rest retrieved from reference TRBV3-1 and TRBJ1-1, is DTAVSQTPKYLVTQMGNDKSIKCEQNLGHDTMYWYKQDSKKFLKIMFSYNNKELIINETVPNRFSPKSPDKAHLNLHINSLELGDSAVYFCASSQAMGGTEAFFGQGTRLTVV.

The sample holds a few counts of this clonotype. The chain recombines TRBV7-3 with TRBJ2-2; D is possibly TRBD2 (6 bases). V lost 0 bases and J lost 6, with 8 bases in between. CDR1 is SGHTA, CDR2 FQGTGA, per germline. The CDR3 is 14 residues long. The CDR3 coding sequence is TGTGCCAGCAGCTTAACCTGGGGGGCCGGGGAGCTGTTTTTT. Translation gives CASSLTWGAGELFF.

The rearrangement links TRBV4-3 to TRBJ2-3; TRBD2 aligns across 11 bases. The CDR3 spans 16 residues. Germline assignment: CDR1 LGHNA and CDR2 YSLEER. The J segment lost 6 bases and the V segment lost 0 bases, leaving 5 bases of the junction unmatched. DNA of the CDR3: TGCGCCAGCAGCCAAGATCCTAGCGGGGGGAGGGATACGCAGTATTTT. As protein: CASSQDPSGGRDTQYF.

This clonotype was seen repeatedly, ten times or more. A much bigger clone sits one base away, suggesting this may be a read error. V is TRBV7-2 and J is TRBJ2-1, with unresolved D. The end of the DNA is better explained by TRBJ2-7, so the J call may be wrong. The CDR3 is 14 residues long. The germline V gene has CDR1 SGHTA and CDR2 FQGNSA. The CDR3 DNA follows: TGTGCCAGCAGCGAGACTCCGAACTACAATGAGCAGTACTTC. Encoded protein: CASSETPNYNEQYF.

This clonotype has at least ten counts. This rearrangement joins TRBV5-4 to TRBJ2-1; TRBD2 matches 13 bases. Losses at the gene ends were 9 bases for V and 4 bases for J; bases not matched to a gene: 10. This CDR3 has 16 amino acids. Germline CDR1 and CDR2: SGHNT and YYREEE (reference sequence). The CDR3 nucleotides are TGTGCCACTACTAGCGGGGGGGCCGACAAATACAATGAGCAGTTCTTC. Translating gives CATTSGGADKYNEQFF.

This chain links TRBV18 with TRBJ2-7, with D perhaps TRBD1 (5 bases). The J call could be wrong; TRBJ2-5 is a better fit for the DNA end. Germline V gene data show CDR1 as KGHSH and CDR2 as LQKENI. The CDR3 runs to 15 residues. The CDR3 DNA is TGTGCCAGCTCACCACGAAGGGGCTCCGGAGAGACCCAGTACTTC. This gives the protein CASSPRRGSGETQYF.

The chain employs TRBV20-1 and TRBJ2-7, with D perhaps TRBD2 (5 bases). The DNA end favors TRBJ2-5, so the J call may be wrong. The CDR3 is 14 residues long. Germline V lookup: CDR1 DFQATT, CDR2 SNEGSKA (reference sequence). The CDR3 coding sequence is TGCAGTGCTAGAGATCCAGGCCGCGGGGAGACCCAGTACTTC. Encoded protein: CSARDPGRGETQYF.

This clonotype was seen only a few times. A much larger clone is a single base away; this may be a read error. The rearrangement links TRBV11-1 to TRBJ2-5; 8 bases map to TRBD2. The CDR3 sequence is 15 residues long. Germline V CDR1 and CDR2: SGHAT, FQDESV (reference sequence). V trimming: 2 bases; J trimming: 11 bases; junction bases outside the gene matches: 13. The chain's CDR3 is CASSLTQRERIEQYF. Written as DNA, the CDR3 is TGTGCCAGCAGCTTAACCCAGCGGGAGAGGATTGAGCAGTACTTC.

The J gene is TRBJ2-3, the V gene TRBV7-2; maybe TRBD2 (6 bases). The CDR3 totals 13 residues. Germline lookup yields CDR1 SGHTA and CDR2 FQGNSA. CDR3 sequence reads: CASGGTPFSTQYF. DNA for the CDR3: TGTGCTAGCGGAGGGACCCCCTTCAGTACGCAGTATTTT.

This clonotype was counted a few times. This sequence joins TRBV12-3 or TRBV12-4 and TRBJ2-2, with 9 bases aligning to TRBD1. V shed 6 bases and J 5 bases; nucleotides not matched to a gene: 10. CDR3 length equals 16 residues. CDR3: CASRDTGGAGTGELFF. The DNA for the CDR3 is TGTGCCAGCAGGGATACAGGGGGCGCGGGAACCGGGGAGCTGTTTTTT.

The genes are TRBV7-8 and TRBJ1-2, with D maybe TRBD1 (6 bases). The V end was cut by 6 bases, the J end by 7 bases, with 18 bases between. The germline V gene encodes CDR1 SGHVS and CDR2 FQNEAQ. The CDR3 is 14 amino acids. The CDR3 spells CASRRTALLGGYTF. The CDR3, as DNA: TGTGCCAGCAGGAGGACAGCTCTACTCGGTGGCTACACCTTC.

At least ten counts were recorded for this clonotype. The rearrangement uses TRBV10-2 and TRBJ2-4; no clear D. V gave up 3 bases and J gave up 0 bases, with 3 bases separating them. The CDR3 loop spans 13 amino acids. Germline V gene lookup returns CDR1 WSHSY and CDR2 SAAADI. CDR3 amino acids: CASSELAKNIQYF. For the CDR3, the DNA is TGCGCCAGCAGTGAATTAGCCAAAAACATTCAGTACTTC.

Remarks on this clonotype: A much larger clone differs by one base, so this may be a read error. The V gene is TRBV5-4, the J gene TRBJ2-3; 7 bases agree with TRBD2. Germline CDR1 SGHNT, CDR2 YYREEE (reference sequence). V trimming: 4 bases; J trimming: 4 bases; junction bases outside the gene matches: 12. This CDR3 is built from 16 residues. Written as DNA, the CDR3 is TGTGCCAGCAGCGTTGGCCGCGGGACTAACGCAGATACGCAGTATTTT. It codes for CASSVGRGTNADTQYF.

A note on this clonotype: This may come from a read error, since a much larger clone is one base off. This chain uses TRBV7-2 with TRBJ2-1; 7 nucleotides line up with TRBD2. J lost 7 bases, V lost 11 bases, and 17 bases had no gene match. The length of the CDR3 is 15 residues. Germline loops: CDR1 SGHTA, CDR2 FQGNSA. The CDR3 DNA follows: TGTGCCGGCATCGTGAGCGGGGCCCTCTTTAATGAGCAGTTCTTC. Translating it yields CAGIVSGALFNEQFF.

A word on this clonotype: This may be a read error: a much more frequent sequence differs by one nucleotide. The CDR3 protein is CASRPRLGDTQYF. The CDR3 DNA reads TGTGCCAGCAGACCCAGACTGGGGGATACGCAGTATTTT. The chain employs TRBV7-9 and TRBJ2-3; unclear D gene. Per the germline V gene, CDR1 is SEHNR and CDR2 is FQNEAQ (reference sequence). V lost 6 bases, J lost 6 bases, and 13 bases lay in between. The CDR3 extends over 13 amino acids.